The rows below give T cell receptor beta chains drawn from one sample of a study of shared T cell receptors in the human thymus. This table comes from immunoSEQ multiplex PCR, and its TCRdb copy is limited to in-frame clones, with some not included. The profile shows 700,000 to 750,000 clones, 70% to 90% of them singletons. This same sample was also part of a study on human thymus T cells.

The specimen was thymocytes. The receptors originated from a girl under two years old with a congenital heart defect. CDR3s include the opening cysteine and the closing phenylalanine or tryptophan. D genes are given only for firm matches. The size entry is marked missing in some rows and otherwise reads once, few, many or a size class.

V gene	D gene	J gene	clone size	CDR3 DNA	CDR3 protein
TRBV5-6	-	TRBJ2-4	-	TGTGCCAGCAGCTTCTTTGGGGCCGCCAAAAACATTCAGTACTTC	CASSFFGAAKNIQYF
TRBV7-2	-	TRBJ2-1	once	TGTGCCAGCAGCTTCCGCACAGGCAGGCCTGGGGTTAATGAGCAGTTCTTC	CASSFRTGRPGVNEQFF
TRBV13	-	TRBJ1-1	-	TGTGCCAGCAGCGCCTACCACCCTGAAGCTTTCTTT	CASSAYHPEAFF
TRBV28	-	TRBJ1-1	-	TGTGCCAGCATCGGAGACACTGAAGCTTTCTTT	CASIGDTEAFF
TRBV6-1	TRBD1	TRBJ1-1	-	TGTGCCAGCAGGACAGGGGCGAACACTGAAGCTTTCTTT	CASRTGANTEAFF
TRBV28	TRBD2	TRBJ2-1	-	TGTGCCAGCGCGGGGGGGAGGAATGAGCAGTTCTTC	CASAGGRNEQFF
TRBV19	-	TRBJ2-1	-	TGTGCCAGTAGTCCGGGATTGGCAAAGTACAATGAGCAGTTCTTC	CASSPGLAKYNEQFF
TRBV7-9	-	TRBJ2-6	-	TGTGCCAGCAGCCCCCAAAGACGGGTAACAGGGGCCAACGTCCTGACTTTC	CASSPQRRVTGANVLTF
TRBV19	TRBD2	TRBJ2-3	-	TGTGCCAGTAGTCCCCATTTGCGGGGGGGCACAGATACGCAGTATTTT	CASSPHLRGGTDTQYF
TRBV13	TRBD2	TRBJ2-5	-	TGTGCCAGCAGTCCGAGCGGGGGGCCCGCGGGGACCCAGTACTTC	CASSPSGGPAGTQYF
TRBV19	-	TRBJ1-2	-	TGTGCCAGTAGTATCCCACATAACTATGGCTACACCTTC	CASSIPHNYGYTF
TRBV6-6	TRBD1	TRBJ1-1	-	TGTGCCAGCAGTAAGGGACAGACTAACACTGAAGCTTTCTTT	CASSKGQTNTEAFF
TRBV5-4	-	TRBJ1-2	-	TGTGCCAGCAGCTTTACTGACGGGTGGAGGGTGGGATCCTATGGCTACACCTTC	CASSFTDGWRVGSYGYTF
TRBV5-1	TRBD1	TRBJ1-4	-	TGCGCCAGCAGCTTGTATTCTACCCGGACAGGCTGGCGTGAAAAACTGTTTTTT	CASSLYSTRTGWREKLFF
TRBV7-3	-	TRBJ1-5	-	TGTGCCAGCAGCTTGGGCCCCGATCAGCCCCAGCATTTT	CASSLGPDQPQHF
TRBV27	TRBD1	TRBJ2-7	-	TGTGCCAGCAGTTTATCGGGCCGGCTGAGGGACAGGAAATACGAGCAGTACTTC	CASSLSGRLRDRKYEQYF
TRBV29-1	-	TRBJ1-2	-	TGCAGCGTTGAAGGGACTTACAGGGATGGCTACACCTTC	CSVEGTYRDGYTF
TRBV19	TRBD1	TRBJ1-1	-	TGTGCCAGTAGTACAGACAGGGGGAGCACTGAAGCTTTCTTT	CASSTDRGSTEAFF
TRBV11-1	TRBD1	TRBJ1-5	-	TGTGCCAGCAGCTTAACAGGGGGAAGCAATCAGCCCCAGCATTTT	CASSLTGGSNQPQHF
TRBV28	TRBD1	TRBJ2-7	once	TGTGCCAGCAGTTCAGATCGGGACAGGGCCTTCTACGAGCAGTACTTC	CASSSDRDRAFYEQYF
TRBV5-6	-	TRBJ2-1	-	TGTGCCAGCAGCTGTGCGACTAGAGCCCACAATGAGCAGTTCTTC	CASSCATRAHNEQFF
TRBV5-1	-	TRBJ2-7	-	TGCGCCAGCAGCTTGCGGGGGGCCCCTTCCTACGAGCAGTACTTC	CASSLRGAPSYEQYF
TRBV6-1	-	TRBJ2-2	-	TGTGCCACCGACGCACAGGGAACCGGGGAGCTGTTTTTT	CATDAQGTGELFF
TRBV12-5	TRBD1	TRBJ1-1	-	TGTGCTAGTGGTTTAGGGACAGGCGAAGCTTTCTTT	CASGLGTGEAFF
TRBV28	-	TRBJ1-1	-	TGTGCCAGCACTATAGACACTGAAGCTTTCTTT	CASTIDTEAFF
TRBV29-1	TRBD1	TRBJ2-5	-	TGCAGCGACACAGGGGGCATAGAGACCCAGTACTTC	CSDTGGIETQYF
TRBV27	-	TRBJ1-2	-	TGTGCCAGCAGTTTCGGGGGGCGAGATGGCTACACCTTC	CASSFGGRDGYTF
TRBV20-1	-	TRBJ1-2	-	TGCAGTGCCCGTCCCAACTATGGCTACACCTTC	CSARPNYGYTF
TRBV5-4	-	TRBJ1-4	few	TGTGCCAGCAAGTCCGGGGAACCCATCGCAACTAATGAAAAACTGTTTTTT	CASKSGEPIATNEKLFF
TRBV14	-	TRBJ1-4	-	TGTGCCAGCAGTCAGGAAGGACAGCAGAGGACTAATGAAAAACTGTTTTTT	CASSQEGQQRTNEKLFF
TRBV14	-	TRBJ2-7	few	TGTGCCAGCAGCCAGTCCAGGGCCGAGCAGTACTTC	CASSQSRAEQYF
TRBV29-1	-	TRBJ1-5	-	TGCAGCGTTGGGACTGGTACTCAGCCCCAGCATTTT	CSVGTGTQPQHF
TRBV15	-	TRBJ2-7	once	TGTGCCACCAGCGCTCGAGGGGGGGCCAAGGGATCCTACGAGCAGTACTTC	CATSARGGAKGSYEQYF
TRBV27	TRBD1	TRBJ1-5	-	TGTGCCAGCAGTTTATCGAGACACGGAGACAGGGGTCCTCAGCCCCAGCATTTT	CASSLSRHGDRGPQPQHF
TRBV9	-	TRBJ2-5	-	TGTGCCAGCAGCGCACCCCTAGGAGAGACCCAGTACTTC	CASSAPLGETQYF
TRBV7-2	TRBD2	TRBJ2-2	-	TGTGCCAGCAGCTTACCGGGACTAGCGGGGGGGCCCACCGGGGAGCTGTTTTTT	CASSLPGLAGGPTGELFF
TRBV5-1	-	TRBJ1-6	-	TGCGCCAGCAGCTTGGGGGGTCAGGGCTGGCTTAATTCACCCCTCCACTTT	CASSLGGQGWLNSPLHF
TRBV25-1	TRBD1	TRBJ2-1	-	TGTGCCAGCAGTGAATCGACCGGGACAGCCTACAATGAGCAGTTCTTC	CASSESTGTAYNEQFF
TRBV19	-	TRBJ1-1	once	TGTGCCAGTAGTATTCCCCAGACGGAGACTGAAGCTTTCTTT	CASSIPQTETEAFF
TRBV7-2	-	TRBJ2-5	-	TGTGCCAGCAGCTTCAGAACGGGAACCCAAGAGACCCAGTACTTC	CASSFRTGTQETQYF
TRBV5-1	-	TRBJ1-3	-	TGCGCCAGCAGCTTGCAACAGGGAGGGGCTGGAAACACCATATATTTT	CASSLQQGGAGNTIYF
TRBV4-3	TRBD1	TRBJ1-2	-	TGCGCCAGCAGCCAAGAAGGGGGGCAGGGGGCTGGTGAAGTTCGGGGCTACACCTTC	CASSQEGGQGAGEVRGYTF
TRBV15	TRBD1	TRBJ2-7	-	TGTGCCACCAGGGACAGGGGATCCCACGAGCAGTACTTC	CATRDRGSHEQYF
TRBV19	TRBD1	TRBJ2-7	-	TGTGCCAGTAGTCTTGGGCAGGGGGCCTACGAGCAGTACTTC	CASSLGQGAYEQYF
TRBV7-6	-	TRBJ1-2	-	TGTGCCAGCAGCTCCTCCATGGCGCTAGACTATGGCTACACCTTC	CASSSSMALDYGYTF
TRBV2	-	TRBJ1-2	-	TGTGCCAGCAGGGACAGCCACTATGGCTACACCTTC	CASRDSHYGYTF
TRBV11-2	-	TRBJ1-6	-	TGTGCCAGCAGGAAAGACAGGAGCTCCTATAATTCACCCCTCCACTTT	CASRKDRSSYNSPLHF
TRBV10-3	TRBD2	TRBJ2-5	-	TGTGCCATCAGTGAGACTAGCGGGGGACACCAAGAGACCCAGTACTTC	CAISETSGGHQETQYF